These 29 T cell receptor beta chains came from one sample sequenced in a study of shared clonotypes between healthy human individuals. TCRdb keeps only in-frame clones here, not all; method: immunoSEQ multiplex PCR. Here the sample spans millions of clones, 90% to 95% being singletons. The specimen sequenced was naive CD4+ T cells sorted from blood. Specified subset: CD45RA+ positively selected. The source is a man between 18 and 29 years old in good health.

CDR3: CASSLSGTGSLLFF. The CDR3 coding sequence is TGTGCCAGCAGCTTGTCCGGGACAGGGAGTTTACTGTTTTTT. The rearrangement links TRBV7-8 to TRBJ1-4; the match to TRBD1 covers 9 bases. Germline V gives CDR1 SGHVS, CDR2 FQNEAQ. Germline trimming cut 3 bases from V and 13 bases from J; bases unmatched to any gene: 9. The CDR3 spans 14 residues.

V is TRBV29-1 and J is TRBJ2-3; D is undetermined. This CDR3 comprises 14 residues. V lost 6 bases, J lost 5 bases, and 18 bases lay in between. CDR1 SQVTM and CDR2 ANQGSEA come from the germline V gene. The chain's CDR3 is CSVQIGPPQDTQYF. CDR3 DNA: TGCAGCGTACAAATTGGACCTCCGCAAGATACGCAGTATTTT.

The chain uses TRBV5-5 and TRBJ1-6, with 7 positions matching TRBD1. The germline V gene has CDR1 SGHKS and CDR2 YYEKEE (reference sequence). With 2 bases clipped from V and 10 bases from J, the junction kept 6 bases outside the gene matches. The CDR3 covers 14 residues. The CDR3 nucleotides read TGTGCCAGCAGCTTTCGACAGGGAGGATCACCCCTCCACTTT. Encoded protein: CASSFRQGGSPLHF.

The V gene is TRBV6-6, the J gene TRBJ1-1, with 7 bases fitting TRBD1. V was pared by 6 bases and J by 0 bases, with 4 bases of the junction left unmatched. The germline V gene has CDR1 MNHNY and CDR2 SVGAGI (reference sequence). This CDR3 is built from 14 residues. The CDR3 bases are TGTGCCAGCAGGCCCAGGGGGATGAACACTGAAGCTTTCTTT. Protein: CASRPRGMNTEAFF.

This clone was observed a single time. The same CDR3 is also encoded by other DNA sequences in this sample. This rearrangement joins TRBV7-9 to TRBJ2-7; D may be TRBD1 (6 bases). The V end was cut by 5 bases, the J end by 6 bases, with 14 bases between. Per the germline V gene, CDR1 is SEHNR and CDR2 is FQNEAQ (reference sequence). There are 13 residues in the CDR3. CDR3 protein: CASSPPQGFEQYF. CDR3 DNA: TGTGCCAGCAGCCCCCCACAGGGTTTCGAGCAGTACTTC. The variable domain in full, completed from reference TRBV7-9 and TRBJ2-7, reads DTGVSQNPRHKITKRGQNVTFRCDPISEHNRLYWYRQTLGQGPEFLTYFQNEAQLEKSRLLSDRFSAERPKGSFSTLEIQRTEQGDSAMYLCASSPPQGFEQYFGPGTRLTVT.

CDR3 residues: CAGGASGTDTQYF. The CDR3 DNA reads TGTGCTGGGGGGGCTAGCGGCACAGATACGCAGTATTTT. The gene calls are TRBV6-5 and TRBJ2-3, with TRBD2 as a possible D gene (7 bases). The CDR3 is 13 residues long. The germline CDR1 and CDR2 sequences are MNHEY and SVGAGI.

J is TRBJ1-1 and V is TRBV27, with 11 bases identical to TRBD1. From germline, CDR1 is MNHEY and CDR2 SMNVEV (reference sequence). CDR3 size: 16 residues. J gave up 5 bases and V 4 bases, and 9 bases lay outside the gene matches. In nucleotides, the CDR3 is TGTGCCAGCAGTTCTCCGACCCGGGACAGGGGGACTGAAGCTTTCTTT. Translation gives CASSSPTRDRGTEAFF.

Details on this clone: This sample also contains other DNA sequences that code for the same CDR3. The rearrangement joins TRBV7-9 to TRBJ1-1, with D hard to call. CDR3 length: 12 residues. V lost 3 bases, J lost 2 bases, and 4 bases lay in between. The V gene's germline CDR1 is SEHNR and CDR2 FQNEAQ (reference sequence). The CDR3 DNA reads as TGTGCCAGCAGCTTGGAAAACACTGAAGCTTTCTTT. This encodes CASSLENTEAFF.

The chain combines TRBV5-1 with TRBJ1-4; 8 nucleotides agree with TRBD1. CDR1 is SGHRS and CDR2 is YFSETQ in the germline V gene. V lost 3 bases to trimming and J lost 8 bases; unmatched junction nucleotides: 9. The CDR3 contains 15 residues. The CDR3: CASSWSRGQGEKLFF. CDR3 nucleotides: TGCGCCAGCAGCTGGAGCAGGGGGCAGGGGGAAAAACTGTTTTTT.

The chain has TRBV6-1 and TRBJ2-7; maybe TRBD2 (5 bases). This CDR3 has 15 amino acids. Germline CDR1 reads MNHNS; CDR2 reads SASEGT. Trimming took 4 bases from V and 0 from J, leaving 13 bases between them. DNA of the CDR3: TGTGCCAGCAGTGGGTTCGGGGAGACCTCCTACGAGCAGTACTTC. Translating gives CASSGFGETSYEQYF.

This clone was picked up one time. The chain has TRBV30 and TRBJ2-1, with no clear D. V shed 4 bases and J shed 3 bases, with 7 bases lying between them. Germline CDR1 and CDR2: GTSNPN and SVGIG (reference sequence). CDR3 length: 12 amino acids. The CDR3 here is CAWKDLYNEQFF. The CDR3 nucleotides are TGTGCCTGGAAAGACCTCTACAATGAGCAGTTCTTC.

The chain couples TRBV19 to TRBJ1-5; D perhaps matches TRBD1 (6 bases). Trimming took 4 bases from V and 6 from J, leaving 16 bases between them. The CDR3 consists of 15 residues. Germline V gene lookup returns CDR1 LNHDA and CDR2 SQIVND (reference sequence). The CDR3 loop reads CASSTVQGDVQPQHF. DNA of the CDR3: TGTGCCAGTAGTACTGTACAGGGAGATGTTCAGCCCCAGCATTTT. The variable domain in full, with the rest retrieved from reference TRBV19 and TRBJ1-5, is DGGITQSPKYLFRKEGQNVTLSCEQNLNHDAMYWYRQDPGQGLRLIYYSQIVNDFQKGDIAEGYSVSREKKESFPLTVTSAQKNPTAFYLCASSTVQGDVQPQHFGDGTRLSIL.

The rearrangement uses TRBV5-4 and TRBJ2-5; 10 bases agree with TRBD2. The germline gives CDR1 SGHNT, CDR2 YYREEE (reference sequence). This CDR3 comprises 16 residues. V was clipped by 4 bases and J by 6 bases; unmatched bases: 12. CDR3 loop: CASSGGTAGGLKTQYF. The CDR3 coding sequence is TGTGCCAGCAGCGGCGGCACAGCGGGAGGGCTGAAGACCCAGTACTTC. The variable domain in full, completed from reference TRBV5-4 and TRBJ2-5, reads ETGVTQSPTHLIKTRGQQVTLRCSSQSGHNTVSWYQQALGQGPQFIFQYYREEENGRGNFPPRFSGLQFPNYSSELNVNALELDDSALYLCASSGGTAGGLKTQYFGPGTRLLVL.

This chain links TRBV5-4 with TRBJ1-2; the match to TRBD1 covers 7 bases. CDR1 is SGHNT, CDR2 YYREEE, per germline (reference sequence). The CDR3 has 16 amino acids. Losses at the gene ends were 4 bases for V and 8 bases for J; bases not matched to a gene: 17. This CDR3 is CASSLWDRDSREGYTF. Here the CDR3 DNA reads TGTGCCAGCAGCCTCTGGGACAGAGATTCCCGAGAAGGCTACACCTTC. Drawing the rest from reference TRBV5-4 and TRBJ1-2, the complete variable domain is ETGVTQSPTHLIKTRGQQVTLRCSSQSGHNTVSWYQQALGQGPQFIFQYYREEENGRGNFPPRFSGLQFPNYSSELNVNALELDDSALYLCASSLWDRDSREGYTFGSGTRLTVV.

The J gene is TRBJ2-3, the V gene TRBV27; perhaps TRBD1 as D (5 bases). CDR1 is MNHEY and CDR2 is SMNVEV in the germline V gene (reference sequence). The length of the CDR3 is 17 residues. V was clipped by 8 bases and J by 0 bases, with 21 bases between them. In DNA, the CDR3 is TGTGCCAGCCTAGGCAGGGCAGGCCTCACTAGCACAGATACGCAGTATTTT. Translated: CASLGRAGLTSTDTQYF.

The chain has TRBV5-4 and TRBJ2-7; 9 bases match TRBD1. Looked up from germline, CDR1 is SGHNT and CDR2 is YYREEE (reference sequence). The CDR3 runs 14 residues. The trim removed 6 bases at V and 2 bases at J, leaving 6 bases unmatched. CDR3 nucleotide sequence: TGTGCCAGCATCATTCGGACAGGGGCCTACGAGCAGTACTTC. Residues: CASIIRTGAYEQYF. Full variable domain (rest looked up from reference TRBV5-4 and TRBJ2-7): ETGVTQSPTHLIKTRGQQVTLRCSSQSGHNTVSWYQQALGQGPQFIFQYYREEENGRGNFPPRFSGLQFPNYSSELNVNALELDDSALYLCASIIRTGAYEQYFGPGTRLTVT.

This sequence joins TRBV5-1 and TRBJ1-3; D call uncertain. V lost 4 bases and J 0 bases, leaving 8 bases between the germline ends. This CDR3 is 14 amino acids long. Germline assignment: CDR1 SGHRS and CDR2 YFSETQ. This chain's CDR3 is CASSSGNSGNTIYF. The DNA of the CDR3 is TGCGCCAGCAGCAGTGGAAACTCTGGAAACACCATATATTTT.

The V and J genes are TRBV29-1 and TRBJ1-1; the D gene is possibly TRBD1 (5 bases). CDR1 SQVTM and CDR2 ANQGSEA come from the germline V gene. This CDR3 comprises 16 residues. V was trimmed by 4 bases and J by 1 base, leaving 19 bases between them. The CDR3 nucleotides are TGCAGCGTTGTTTATACGGGACGGGGGTCGAACACTGAAGCTTTCTTT. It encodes CSVVYTGRGSNTEAFF.

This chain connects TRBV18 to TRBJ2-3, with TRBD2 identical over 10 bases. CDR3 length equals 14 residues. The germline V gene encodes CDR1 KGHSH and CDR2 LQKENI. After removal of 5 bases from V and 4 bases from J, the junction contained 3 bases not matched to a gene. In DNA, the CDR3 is TGTGCCAGCTCAACAGCGGGAGGGCCAGATACGCAGTATTTT. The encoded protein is CASSTAGGPDTQYF. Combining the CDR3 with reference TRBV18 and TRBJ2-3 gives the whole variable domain NAGVMQNPRHLVRRRGQEARLRCSPMKGHSHVYWYRQLPEEGLKFMVYLQKENIIDESGMPKERFSAEFPKEGPSILRIQQVVRGDSAAYFCASSTAGGPDTQYFGPGTRLTVL.

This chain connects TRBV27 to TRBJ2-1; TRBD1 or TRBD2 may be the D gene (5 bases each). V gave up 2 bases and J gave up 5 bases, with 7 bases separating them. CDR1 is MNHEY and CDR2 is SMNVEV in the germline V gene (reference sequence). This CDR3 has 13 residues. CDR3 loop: CASSLLGHNEQFF. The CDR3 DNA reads TGTGCCAGCAGTTTACTGGGACACAATGAGCAGTTCTTC.

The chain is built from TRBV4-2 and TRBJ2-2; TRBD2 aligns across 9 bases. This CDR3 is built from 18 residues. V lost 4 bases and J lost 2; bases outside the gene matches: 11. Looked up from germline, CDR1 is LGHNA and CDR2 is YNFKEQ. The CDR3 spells CASSPILAGRINTGELFF. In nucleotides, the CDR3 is TGTGCCAGCAGCCCTATCCTAGCGGGGCGAATAAACACCGGGGAGCTGTTTTTT.

The CDR3 loop reads CASSYTGTGLNYGYTF. The CDR3 DNA follows: TGTGCCAGCAGTTACACCGGGACAGGATTAAACTATGGCTACACCTTC. V and J are TRBV6-5 and TRBJ1-2, with 8 bases lining up with TRBD1. The CDR3 is made up of 16 amino acids. The trim removed 2 bases at V and 2 bases at J, leaving 7 bases unmatched. Germline CDR1 is MNHEY and CDR2 is SVGAGI.

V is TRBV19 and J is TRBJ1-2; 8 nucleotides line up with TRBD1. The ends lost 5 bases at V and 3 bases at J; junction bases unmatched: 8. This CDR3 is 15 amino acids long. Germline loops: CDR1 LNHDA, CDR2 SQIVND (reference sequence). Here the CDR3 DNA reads TGTGCCAGTAGTTCTCGGACAGGGAAGGACTATGGCTACACCTTC. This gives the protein CASSSRTGKDYGYTF.

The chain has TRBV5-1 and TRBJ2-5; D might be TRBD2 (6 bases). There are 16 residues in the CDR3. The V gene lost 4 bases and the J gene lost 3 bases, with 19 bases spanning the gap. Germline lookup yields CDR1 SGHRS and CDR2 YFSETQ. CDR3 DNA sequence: TGCGCCAGCAGCCCCGGGGGTTCCGGAGTTGAAGAGACCCAGTACTTC. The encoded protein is CASSPGGSGVEETQYF.

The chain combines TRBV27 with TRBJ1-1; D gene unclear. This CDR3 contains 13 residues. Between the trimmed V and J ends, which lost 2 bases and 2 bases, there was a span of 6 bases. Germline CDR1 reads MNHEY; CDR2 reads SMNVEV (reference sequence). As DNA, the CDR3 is TGTGCCAGCAGTTTAAACAGCAACACTGAAGCTTTCTTT. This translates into CASSLNSNTEAFF.

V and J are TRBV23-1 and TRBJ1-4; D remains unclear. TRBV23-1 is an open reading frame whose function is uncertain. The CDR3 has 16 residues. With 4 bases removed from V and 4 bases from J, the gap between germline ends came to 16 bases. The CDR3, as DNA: TGCGCCAGCAGTCTGTTAGTCGTGGAGGATAATGAAAAACTGTTTTTT. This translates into CASSLLVVEDNEKLFF.

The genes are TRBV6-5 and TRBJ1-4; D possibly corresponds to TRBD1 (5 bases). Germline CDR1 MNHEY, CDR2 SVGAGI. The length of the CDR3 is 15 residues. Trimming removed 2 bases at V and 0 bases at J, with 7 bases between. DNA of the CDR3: TGTGCCAGCAGTTACCAGACAGCAACTAATGAAAAACTGTTTTTT. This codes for CASSYQTATNEKLFF.

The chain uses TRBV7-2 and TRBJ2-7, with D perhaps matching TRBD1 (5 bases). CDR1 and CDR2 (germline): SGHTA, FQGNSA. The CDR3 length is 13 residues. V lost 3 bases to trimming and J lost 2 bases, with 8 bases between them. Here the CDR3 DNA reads TGTGCCAGCAGCTTTTGGGGCCCCTACGAGCAGTACTTC. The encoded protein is CASSFWGPYEQYF.

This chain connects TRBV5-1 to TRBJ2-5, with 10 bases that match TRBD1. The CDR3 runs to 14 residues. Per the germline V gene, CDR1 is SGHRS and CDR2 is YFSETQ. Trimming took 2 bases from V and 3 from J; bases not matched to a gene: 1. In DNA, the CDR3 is TGCGCCAGCAGCTTCGGACAGGGGGAAGAGACCCAGTACTTC. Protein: CASSFGQGEETQYF.